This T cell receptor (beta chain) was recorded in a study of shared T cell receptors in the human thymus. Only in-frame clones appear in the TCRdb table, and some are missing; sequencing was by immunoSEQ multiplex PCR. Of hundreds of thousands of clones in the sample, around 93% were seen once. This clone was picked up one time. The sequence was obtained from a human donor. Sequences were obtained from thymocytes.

The CDR3, as DNA: TGCGCCAGCAGCCTGGGACAGAATAGCAATCAGCCCCAGCATTTT. As protein: CASSLGQNSNQPQHF. The rearrangement joins TRBV5-1 to TRBJ1-5; 7 positions agree with TRBD1. This CDR3 is built from 15 residues. From germline, CDR1 is SGHRS and CDR2 YFSETQ. V shed 4 bases, J shed 0 bases, and the junction held 4 bases outside the gene matches.